These 21 T cell receptor beta chains share one sample of origin, sequenced in a study of PD-L1 blockade in urothelial cancer. Profiled with immunoSEQ multiplex PCR; TCRdb holds only in-frame clones, not every one. The sample includes 45,000 to 50,000 clones, more than 65% of them seen just once. Regarding time point: pretreatment peripheral blood. This specimen was PBMCs, taken around atezolizumab (anti-PD-L1) treatment. The source is a man between 65 and 85 years old with urothelial cancer.

A few counts support this clone. The V gene is TRBV5-1, the J gene TRBJ1-2; 8 nucleotides match TRBD1. V dropped 0 bases and J dropped 2; count of bases not matched to a gene: 3. The CDR3 is made up of 15 amino acids. Germline V gene lookup returns CDR1 SGHRS and CDR2 YFSETQ. CDR3 in DNA: TGCGCCAGCAGCTTGGCCGGGGACAGGAACTATGGCTACACCTTC. Translated: CASSLAGDRNYGYTF.

The V gene is TRBV18, the J gene TRBJ2-7, with D unresolved. The CDR3 contains 13 residues. V was pared by 3 bases and J by 4 bases, with 10 bases between. The germline V gene has CDR1 KGHSH and CDR2 LQKENI. The CDR3 loop is CASSPPVLYEQYF. The CDR3 bases are TGTGCCAGCTCACCTCCTGTCTTATACGAGCAGTACTTC.

This sequence joins TRBV28 and TRBJ2-7, with 9 bases lining up with TRBD1. V was clipped by 5 bases and J by 3 bases; unmatched bases: 8. The CDR3 spans 15 residues. The germline CDR1 and CDR2 sequences are MDHEN and SYDVKM. CDR3: CASSLPGQGNYEQYF. Written as DNA, the CDR3 is TGTGCCAGCAGTCTTCCGGGACAGGGAAACTACGAGCAGTACTTC. The full variable domain, completed using reference TRBV28 and TRBJ2-7, is DVKVTQSSRYLVKRTGEKVFLECVQDMDHENMFWYRQDPGLGLRLIYFSYDVKMKEKGDIPEGYSVSREKKERFSLILESASTNQTSMYLCASSLPGQGNYEQYFGPGTRLTVT.

The chain has TRBV29-1 and TRBJ1-2; TRBD1 matches at 9 bases. CDR1 and CDR2 (germline): SQVTM, ANQGSEA. Trimming removed 6 bases from V and 6 bases from J; junction bases left unmatched: 5. The CDR3 has 12 amino acids. The CDR3 protein is CSVGQGGDGYTF. CDR3 nucleotides: TGCAGCGTGGGACAGGGCGGGGATGGCTACACCTTC.

This clone occurred a few times. CDR3 nucleotide sequence: TGTGCCAGCAAGGGTGTAGCGGGAGCTGGATACAATGAGCAGTTCTTC. Translation gives CASKGVAGAGYNEQFF. The chain links TRBV2 to TRBJ2-1, with 9 bases identical to TRBD2. The CDR3 runs 16 residues. Unmatched junction bases numbered 11, after V lost 7 bases and J lost 4 bases. From germline, CDR1 is SNHLY and CDR2 FYNNEI.

This clone was detected only a few times. The chain joins TRBV5-1 to TRBJ1-4, with D uncertain. The CDR3 contains 15 residues. CDR1 and CDR2 from the germline V gene are SGHRS and YFSETQ. V lost 4 bases to trimming and J lost 6 bases, with 16 bases between them. CDR3 protein: CASSPGLQEDEKLFF. The CDR3 DNA follows: TGCGCCAGCAGCCCAGGACTACAAGAGGATGAAAAACTGTTTTTT.

This clone was observed a few times. V usage is TRBV2 and J usage is TRBJ1-2; 11 positions agree with TRBD1. The V gene end was trimmed by 6 bases and the J gene end by 7 bases; junction bases not matched to a gene: 10. Germline V gene sequence: CDR1 SNHLY, CDR2 FYNNEI. The CDR3 has 15 amino acids. The CDR3 DNA follows: TGTGCCAGCAGATTAGTCGGACAGGGGGCATTTGGCTACACCTTC. Protein product: CASRLVGQGAFGYTF.

This clone was picked up one time. The rearrangement joins TRBV6-1 to TRBJ1-1, with D hard to call. Germline V gives CDR1 MNHNS, CDR2 SASEGT. Deletions cut 1 base from V and 0 bases from J, with 12 bases between. The CDR3 loop spans 16 amino acids. CDR3 loop: CASSEGGVGVNTEAFF. The CDR3 DNA sequence: TGTGCCAGCAGTGAAGGGGGAGTCGGGGTGAACACTGAAGCTTTCTTT.

J is TRBJ2-1 and V is TRBV10-1; D remains unclear. V was pared by 3 bases and J by 9 bases, with 9 bases between. The germline gives CDR1 WNHNN, CDR2 SYGVQD (reference sequence). This CDR3 spans 12 amino acids. CDR3 protein: CASSDGTGEQFF. The CDR3 nucleotides read TGCGCCAGCAGTGACGGCACGGGTGAGCAGTTCTTC.

This clone was counted ten times or more. The J gene is TRBJ2-7, the V gene TRBV7-2; TRBD1 matches 7 bases. Germline CDR1 and CDR2: SGHTA and FQGNSA. V lost 3 bases and J lost 7; bases outside the gene matches: 9. This CDR3 has 14 residues. The CDR3 loop reads CASSFGTASWEQYF. For the CDR3, the DNA is TGTGCCAGCAGCTTCGGGACAGCATCGTGGGAGCAGTACTTC.

In DNA form, the CDR3 reads TGTGCCAGCTCACCGTCAGGGGGACACTATGGCTACACCTTC. Translation: CASSPSGGHYGYTF. The chain links TRBV18 to TRBJ1-2; TRBD1 matches at 7 bases. The CDR3 spans 14 residues. Germline V CDR1 and CDR2: KGHSH, LQKENI. Trimming took 3 bases from V and 3 from J; bases not matched to a gene: 4.

This clone was picked up one time. V and J are TRBV27 and TRBJ2-3; 8 nucleotides align to TRBD1. Germline V gives CDR1 MNHEY, CDR2 SMNVEV (reference sequence). The CDR3 contains 14 residues. With V trimmed by 6 bases and J by 0 bases, 2 bases remained unmatched. The CDR3 region has the DNA TGTGCCAGCAGGGGACAGGCCAGCACAGATACGCAGTATTTT. Protein sequence: CASRGQASTDTQYF.

The chain combines TRBV28 with TRBJ2-2; 9 bases fit TRBD1. The ends lost 5 bases at V and 5 bases at J; junction bases unmatched: 6. This CDR3 spans 15 amino acids. CDR1 MDHEN and CDR2 SYDVKM come from the germline V gene. DNA for the CDR3: TGTGCCAGCAGTCACCCCGGGACAGGGACCGGGGAGCTGTTTTTT. It codes for CASSHPGTGTGELFF. Supplemented by reference TRBV28 and TRBJ2-2, the full variable domain reads DVKVTQSSRYLVKRTGEKVFLECVQDMDHENMFWYRQDPGLGLRLIYFSYDVKMKEKGDIPEGYSVSREKKERFSLILESASTNQTSMYLCASSHPGTGTGELFFGEGSRLTVL.

The chain joins TRBV10-2 to TRBJ2-2; no reliable D call. The length of the CDR3 is 13 residues. Germline V lookup: CDR1 WSHSY, CDR2 SAAADI. V gave up 7 bases and J gave up 3 bases, with 9 bases separating them. The CDR3 here is CASNLLDTGELFF. The CDR3, as DNA: TGCGCCAGCAACCTCTTAGACACCGGGGAGCTGTTTTTT.

Only one count was recorded for this clone. V is TRBV2 and J is TRBJ2-7; TRBD2 matches 8 bases. The ends lost 11 bases at V and 0 bases at J; junction bases unmatched: 9. This CDR3 has 14 residues. Germline assignment: CDR1 SNHLY and CDR2 FYNNEI. CDR3 in amino acids: CAGGAGELSYEQYF. The DNA of the CDR3 is TGTGCCGGAGGAGCGGGAGAACTCTCCTACGAGCAGTACTTC.

The chain employs TRBV29-1 and TRBJ1-1; D remains ambiguous. V lost 7 bases, J lost 4 bases, and 13 bases lay in between. Germline V gives CDR1 SQVTM, CDR2 ANQGSEA. This CDR3 comprises 12 residues. CDR3 sequence reads: CSARGWVTEAFF. CDR3 sequence (DNA): TGCAGCGCCCGGGGTTGGGTCACTGAAGCTTTCTTT.

This clone occurred once. This chain connects TRBV5-4 to TRBJ2-7; TRBD2 matches at 8 bases. Germline V gene sequence: CDR1 SGHNT, CDR2 YYREEE (reference sequence). This CDR3 is built from 18 residues. The trim removed 1 base at V and 0 bases at J, leaving 12 bases unmatched. The CDR3 region is CASSLPHRGGASSYEQYF. The CDR3 region has the DNA TGTGCCAGCAGCTTGCCTCACCGGGGGGGAGCAAGCTCCTACGAGCAGTACTTC.

The chain has TRBV10-3 and TRBJ2-1; 10 nucleotides line up with TRBD2. Germline V lookup: CDR1 ENHRY, CDR2 SYGVKD. V shed 4 bases, J shed 0 bases, and the junction held 12 bases outside the gene matches. The CDR3 loop spans 19 amino acids. The CDR3 loop reads CAISGTSGANYLSYNEQFF. The CDR3, as DNA: TGTGCCATCAGTGGGACTAGCGGTGCAAATTACCTCTCCTACAATGAGCAGTTCTTC.

This clone occurred once. This chain connects TRBV28 to TRBJ1-4; 7 bases agree with TRBD1. In germline, CDR1 is MDHEN, CDR2 SYDVKM. With V trimmed by 5 bases and J by 3 bases, 6 bases remained unmatched. This CDR3 contains 15 residues. The CDR3 nucleotides read TGTGCCAGCAGTCTCCCGACAGGGCCTAATGAAAAACTGTTTTTT. This translates into CASSLPTGPNEKLFF.

The rearrangement uses TRBV4-2 and TRBJ2-7, with 11 bases that match TRBD2. CDR3 length: 22 amino acids. V lost 0 bases to trimming and J lost 0 bases; unmatched junction nucleotides: 19. Germline-derived CDR1 and CDR2 are LGHNA and YNFKEQ. This CDR3 reads CASSQDRWTRTSGRTPSYEQYF. Written as DNA, the CDR3 is TGTGCCAGCAGCCAAGATCGCTGGACAAGGACTAGCGGGCGCACCCCCTCCTACGAGCAGTACTTC.

The V call is TRBV5-6, the J call TRBJ2-7, with TRBD2 as a possible D gene (6 bases). The CDR3 has 12 residues. Germline V gene sequence: CDR1 SGHDT, CDR2 YYEEEE. V lost 4 bases to trimming and J lost 2 bases, with 7 bases between them. This CDR3 is CASSRGAYEQYF. The CDR3 region has the DNA TGTGCCAGCAGCCGCGGGGCCTACGAGCAGTACTTC.